This T cell receptor (beta chain) stems from a study of beta chain features in type 1 diabetes. CDR3 length equals 14 residues. CDR1 and CDR2 from the germline V gene are GTSNPN and SVGIG (reference sequence). Trimming left V 7 bases short and J 0 bases short, with 13 bases between. cDNA synthesis used the whole RNA isolate, giving expressed TCRB sequences. The protocol was immunoSEQ multiplex PCR, while the TCRdb copy is restricted to in-frame clones and leaves out a portion. The repertoire has some 270,000 clones, approximately 10% of them found once; the top ten carry over 0.015%. The study, taken as a whole, reports: It was not settled here whether HLA type affects TCRB rearrangement. Type 1 diabetes patients showed a moderate but significant shortening of TCRB CDR3s in all four CD4+ subsets.

With regard to this clone: The antigen is undetermined.

J is TRBJ1-3 and V is TRBV30; TRBD1 might be the D (6 bases). This sequence was found in a man under 40 with type 1 diabetes. The sequencing input was naive CD4+ T cells from blood. CDR3 DNA: TGTGCCTTAGGGACATCTAGCTCTGGAAACACCATATATTTT. Amino acids: CALGTSSSGNTIYF. Based on the CDR3 plus reference TRBV30 and TRBJ1-3, the full variable domain is SQTIHQWPATLVQPVGSPLSLECTVEGTSNPNLYWYRQAAGRGLQLLFYSVGIGQISSEVPQNLSASRPQDRQFILSSKKLLLSDSGFYLCALGTSSSGNTIYFGEGSWLTVV.